The source of this T cell receptor (beta chain) is a study of blood T cell repertoires in COVID-19. Profiling relied on immunoSEQ multiplex PCR, and the TCRdb table lists in-frame clones only, not all of them. The table includes about 47,000 clones, just under 70% detected once. J lost 5 bases, V lost 4 bases, and 1 base had no gene match. The germline V gene has CDR1 MNHEY and CDR2 SVGEGT. The CDR3 loop spans 13 amino acids. The chain recombines TRBV6-2 or TRBV6-3 with TRBJ2-1; 8 bases are a match to TRBD2. Specimen: peripheral blood. The source is an older man with acute or convalescent COVID-19. DNA for the CDR3: TGTGCCAGCAGTTCACTAGCGGACAATGAGCAGTTCTTC. Amino acid sequence: CASSSLADNEQFF.